This T cell receptor (beta chain) emerged from a study of blood T cells in healthy people across ages. Study-wide results and limits: A strong correlation was found between TCR beta diversity and the percentage of naive T cells.

Alongside a J-beta primer mix, a sample-barcoded 5' primer served in a second PCR lasting about 6 to 12 cycles. The template-switch adaptor, which had 12 random nucleotides, put a tag on each cDNA molecule. TCRdb reprocessed the 5' RACE reads with MiXCR, giving one entry per CDR3 protein. Of hundreds of thousands of distinct CDR3 sequences in the sample, under 30% were seen once. Germline CDR1 and CDR2: MNHEY and SVGAGI. The CDR3 consists of 14 residues. V lost 5 bases and J lost 1, with 9 bases in between. This clonotype was seen a handful of times. What it binds is unknown. Separately, the same data were catalogued under a study of T cells of mothers and their children. That work contributes: Sample barcodes and 2-4 random nucleotides were added by the M1S primer of the second PCR.

The sequencing sample was made of blood. This sequence joins TRBV6-5 and TRBJ2-4; D unresolved. The TCR comes from a boy under 18 in good health. CDR3 protein: CASSQGRAKNIQYF. DNA for the CDR3: TGTGCCAGCAGTCAAGGTCGGGCCAAAAACATTCAGTACTTC.